This record covers a single TCR beta chain. The antigen is undetermined. Time point in this sample: persistent/refractory GD, antithyroid drugs over 5 years with positive TRAb. PBMCs were the source of the RNA used for TCR sequencing. The sample belongs to a study of regulatory T cells in long-lasting Graves disease. Background on the study: Treatment with antithyroid drugs for over 5 years, together with positive TSH receptor antibodies, meant persistent Graves' disease. Overall study results and limits: TRBV28 was favored in persistent disease, as were TRBJ1-2 and TRBJ2-5.

The CDR3 loop spans 14 amino acids. Germline V CDR1 and CDR2: DFQATT, SNEGSKA (reference sequence). The ends lost 3 bases at V and 7 bases at J; junction bases unmatched: 9. Both iRepertoire HTBI primers and Arm-PCR of CDR3 regions were used to build the TCR beta libraries. TCRdb ran MiXCR on the multiplex PCR reads and lists one entry per CDR3 protein. Among roughly 450,000 distinct CDR3 sequences listed, approximately 22% were seen once. The sequencing used peripheral blood mononuclear cells (PBMCs), collected when the disease was refractory, from a patient treated with antithyroid drugs. The origin of this receptor is a female donor with Graves disease. V and J are TRBV20-1 and TRBJ2-7; TRBD2 aligns across 10 bases. CDR3 sequence reads: CSASTLAGAGEQYF. CDR3 bases: TGCAGTGCTAGTACCCTAGCGGGAGCTGGGGAGCAGTACTTC.